Listed below are T cell receptor beta chains from one sample, sequenced in a study of shared clonotypes between healthy human individuals. Assay: immunoSEQ multiplex PCR; the TCRdb copy retains only in-frame clones and omits some. The table includes about 560,000 clones, roughly four fifths detected once. Sequenced: PBMCs. The receptors were sampled from a middle-aged woman in good health. Some clones in this sample may be carry-over from other donors' samples. Both conserved end residues are part of each CDR3. The order of the fields is V gene, J gene, D gene, clone size, CDR3 DNA, CDR3 protein. D genes are given only for firm matches. Size is stated for part of the rows, as once, few or many counts, or as a class when the clone is expanded.

TRBV5-8	TRBJ2-5	TRBD1	.	TGTGCCAGCAGCGCCCACAGGGGAATCCGAGAGACCCAGTACTTC	CASSAHRGIRETQYF
TRBV19	TRBJ2-7	.	.	TGTGCCAGTAGACCCGAACGGCAGTCCTACGAGCAGTACTTC	CASRPERQSYEQYF
TRBV10-2	TRBJ2-5	.	.	TGCGCCAGCAGTGTCCGTCGGGAGCTTGTCGAGACCCAGTACTTC	CASSVRRELVETQYF
TRBV12-5	TRBJ2-5	.	.	TGTGCTAGTGGTATCCCCTACAAGGGCCAGCCGGAGACCCAGTACTTC	CASGIPYKGQPETQYF
TRBV28	TRBJ2-1	.	.	TGTGCCAGCACCAAGAGGGCCCTCCTAGCAGTTTACAATGAGCAGTTCTTC	CASTKRALLAVYNEQFF
TRBV28	TRBJ1-5	.	.	TGTGCCAGCAGCTCCGAGGGTCGCAATCAGCCCCAGCATTTT	CASSSEGRNQPQHF
TRBV4-1	TRBJ1-4	.	.	TGCGCCAGCAGCCAAGCGGGACACGGGAATGAAAAACTGTTTTTT	CASSQAGHGNEKLFF
TRBV5-1	TRBJ2-7	.	.	TGCGCCAGCAGCTCTGGGGGCGCGGGGATCTACGAGCAGTACTTC	CASSSGGAGIYEQYF
TRBV18	TRBJ2-7	.	few	TGTGCCAGCTCCCCCGATATTCTCGAGCAGTACTTC	CASSPDILEQYF
TRBV18	TRBJ2-7	TRBD1	.	TGTGCCAGCTCACGCCGGGAGACAGGGGATTACGAGCAGTACTTC	CASSRRETGDYEQYF
TRBV7-3	TRBJ2-5	TRBD2	.	TGTGCCAGCAGCCATCAGCGGGATCCGAGAGAGACCCAGTACTTC	CASSHQRDPRETQYF
TRBV11-2	TRBJ2-5	.	.	TGTGCCAGCAGCACCCGGGCCGGGGCTGGAGAGACCCAGTACTTC	CASSTRAGAGETQYF
TRBV30	TRBJ2-7	.	once	TGTGCCTGCGCCCAAAACGAGCAGTACTTC	CACAQNEQYF
TRBV9	TRBJ1-1	.	.	TGTGCCAGCAGCGTTACGAGCGACACTGAAGCTTTCTTT	CASSVTSDTEAFF
TRBV6-5	TRBJ1-6	.	.	TGTGCCAGCAGTTACGGGGCAGACCCGAATTCACCCCTCCACTTT	CASSYGADPNSPLHF
TRBV28	TRBJ2-2	TRBD2	.	TGTGCCAGCAGTTTCCGACGGGGGGGTCGCTCCACCGGGGAGCTGTTTTTT	CASSFRRGGRSTGELFF
TRBV5-1	TRBJ1-1	TRBD1	.	TGCGCCAGCAGCTTCGGACAGGGGTTCACTGAAGCTTTCTTT	CASSFGQGFTEAFF
TRBV28	TRBJ2-7	TRBD1	.	TGTGCCAGCGTAAACAGGGGGCCCTCCTACGAGCAGTACTTC	CASVNRGPSYEQYF
TRBV7-9	TRBJ2-7	TRBD2	.	TGTGCCAGCAGCCTATCCAGACTAGCGGCTACCTCCTACGAGCAGTACTTC	CASSLSRLAATSYEQYF
TRBV6-6	TRBJ2-5	.	.	TGTGCCAGCAGGGACAGCCAAGAGACCCAGTACTTC	CASRDSQETQYF
TRBV18	TRBJ1-1	.	.	TGTGCCAGCTCACTAGACAGGAACACTGAAGCTTTCTTT	CASSLDRNTEAFF
TRBV4-2	TRBJ2-1	.	few	TGTGCCAGCAGCCAAGAGGAGGGGCGGAGCTACAATGAGCAGTTCTTC	CASSQEEGRSYNEQFF
TRBV2	TRBJ2-3	.	.	TGTGCCAGCATTCTTCAGGCACTCTTGGTCCAAGGGAAGTTT	CASILQALLVQGKF
TRBV5-4	TRBJ2-3	TRBD2	.	TGTGCCAGCAGCTTGGGATTAGCGGGAGTTAGCACAGATACGCAGTATTTT	CASSLGLAGVSTDTQYF
TRBV5-1	TRBJ1-2	TRBD1	.	TGCGCCAGCAGCTCGCCCCTCAGGGGGGCGCGCGGCTACACCTTC	CASSSPLRGARGYTF
TRBV28	TRBJ1-2	.	.	TGTGCCAGCAGTTCGATACTACAGGGTATTGACTATGGCTACACCTTC	CASSSILQGIDYGYTF
TRBV2	TRBJ2-3	.	once	TGTGCCAGCAGGCTTTCCGGGACACGTCAGTCAGATACGCAGTATTTT	CASRLSGTRQSDTQYF
TRBV6-6	TRBJ2-1	.	once	TGTGCCAGCAACAGAGCCTACAATGAGCAGTTCTTC	CASNRAYNEQFF
TRBV29-1	TRBJ2-2	.	.	TGCAGCGTTGAAGATCCGGGGCGGTACACCGGGGAGCTGTTTTTT	CSVEDPGRYTGELFF
TRBV28	TRBJ2-7	TRBD2	.	TGTGCCAGCAGTTTGGGAGGGTTAAGGAGGAGTCCCTCCTACGAGCAGTACTTC	CASSLGGLRRSPSYEQYF
TRBV18	TRBJ2-1	.	.	TGTGCCAGCTCATCGACTGTTTACAATGAGCAGTTCTTC	CASSSTVYNEQFF
TRBV6-4	TRBJ2-1	TRBD1	.	TGTGCCAGCAGCCCATCCCCGGGACAGGTCGATGAGCAGTTCTTC	CASSPSPGQVDEQFF
TRBV9	TRBJ1-1	.	.	TGTGCCAGCAGCGTAGGGGAGGGTCGAACTGAAGCTTTCTTT	CASSVGEGRTEAFF
TRBV7-2	TRBJ2-7	TRBD2	.	TGTGCCAGCAGCCGCTCGGGACTAGCGGGAGGGAGCTCCTACGAGCAGTACTTC	CASSRSGLAGGSSYEQYF
TRBV19	TRBJ1-5	TRBD1	.	TGTGCCAGTAGTCCAAAGACAGGGGGGAAGGGTTCTGGCAATCAGCCCCAGCATTTT	CASSPKTGGKGSGNQPQHF
TRBV4-1	TRBJ1-4	TRBD1	.	TGCGCCAGCAGCCAAGAGGACAGGCGGTATGAAAAACTGTTTTTT	CASSQEDRRYEKLFF
TRBV2	TRBJ1-2	.	few	TGTGCCAGCAGTGAAGTTCTGAGTGGCGGCTACACCTTC	CASSEVLSGGYTF
TRBV5-4	TRBJ1-4	.	many	TGTGCCAGCAGCACTCAGGGTAACCGGAATGAAAAACTGTTTTTT	CASSTQGNRNEKLFF
TRBV6-6	TRBJ2-5	.	.	TGTGCCAGCAGTTACCCGACGGAACCCGGGACCCAGTACTTC	CASSYPTEPGTQYF
TRBV2	TRBJ2-5	.	.	TGTGCCAGCAGCCTCGGGGGTTGGGGGCAAGAGACCCAGTACTTC	CASSLGGWGQETQYF
TRBV29-1	TRBJ1-5	.	.	TGCAGCGTCCGCGAGACCGGGGTGGATCAGCCCCAGCATTTT	CSVRETGVDQPQHF
TRBV6-5	TRBJ1-1	.	once	TGTGCCAGCAGTTACTCGACCAGGGTGAACACTGAAGCTTTCTTT	CASSYSTRVNTEAFF
TRBV19	TRBJ1-5	.	few	TGTGCCAGTAGTTTCTGGAGAGGGAATCAGCCCCAGCATTTT	CASSFWRGNQPQHF
TRBV11-3	TRBJ2-3	.	.	TGTGCCAGCAGCTTAGCGGCTAGCACAGATACGCAGTATTTT	CASSLAASTDTQYF
TRBV27	TRBJ1-4	.	few	TGTGCCAGCATGTTATACGGGGGAGAAAAACTGTTTTTT	CASMLYGGEKLFF
TRBV11-2	TRBJ1-1	TRBD1	.	TGTGCCAGCAGCTTAGCGCAGGGGGGGAACACTGAAGCTTTCTTT	CASSLAQGGNTEAFF